This T cell receptor beta chain is drawn from a study of blood T cells in healthy people across ages. Overall study results and limits: PBMCs went unsorted, and a conclusive naive versus antigen-experienced comparison was therefore prevented.

This clonotype has a count of ten or more. Its cognate antigen is unknown. The CDR3 consists of 18 residues. J was trimmed by 0 bases and V by 6 bases; bases with no gene match: 8. Each sample had at least 6 million PBMCs isolated. With a J-beta primer mix and a sample-barcoded 5' primer, a second PCR ran 7 to 11 cycles. Carrying 12 random nucleotides, a template-switch adaptor labeled each individual cDNA molecule. MiXCR was run by TCRdb on the 5' RACE reads, yielding one entry per CDR3 protein. The data show some 1.5 million distinct CDR3 sequences, with approximately 28% seen just once and less than 9.5% held by the top ten.

This TCR came from a woman in her twenties or thirties in good health. This rearrangement joins TRBV12-3 or TRBV12-4 to TRBJ2-1; 13 bases match TRBD2. Material for sequencing was blood. CDR3 region: CASRPGLAGRSSYNEQFF. DNA of the CDR3: TGTGCCAGCAGACCGGGACTAGCGGGGAGAAGCTCCTACAATGAGCAGTTCTTC.